Presented here are 3 T cell receptor beta chains from one specimen sequenced in a study of sequential checkpoint blockade in melanoma. Treatment: randomized to nivolumab then ipilimumab (arm A) or the reverse (arm B). Libraries were prepared by immunoSEQ multiplex PCR; TCRdb keeps only in-frame clonotypes and omits some of them. This sample has roughly 23,000 clones, with around 80% found just once. Sequenced material: CD8+ T cells sorted from blood (inferred from file names), taken from a patient given nivolumab and ipilimumab in sequence. All receptors derive from a human donor with melanoma.

V and J are TRBV7-9 and TRBJ1-2; D not resolved. V shed 1 base and J shed 4 bases, with 7 bases lying between them. The CDR3 extends over 13 amino acids. The germline V gene has CDR1 SEHNR and CDR2 FQNEAQ (reference sequence). The CDR3 loop reads CASSLGSVYGYTF. For the CDR3, the DNA is TGTGCCAGCAGCTTAGGTTCGGTCTATGGCTACACCTTC.

The chain links TRBV5-1 to TRBJ2-5; 7 bases fit TRBD2. Germline-derived CDR1 and CDR2 are SGHRS and YFSETQ. The CDR3 loop spans 16 amino acids. Trimming cost V 0 bases and J 6 bases; bases outside gene matches: 11. CDR3 in amino acids: CASSLGRGRGLQTQYF. The CDR3 DNA sequence: TGCGCCAGCAGCTTGGGTCGCGGGAGAGGCTTACAGACCCAGTACTTC.

The rearrangement uses TRBV19 and TRBJ2-1, with 11 bases fitting TRBD2. The V gene end was trimmed by 5 bases and the J gene end by 7 bases; junction bases not matched to a gene: 7. This CDR3 has 15 residues. Germline values: CDR1 LNHDA, CDR2 SQIVND (reference sequence). CDR3: CASSFIAGGLNEQFF. The CDR3 DNA is TGTGCCAGTAGTTTCATAGCGGGAGGGCTAAATGAGCAGTTCTTC.